This TCR beta chain was sequenced during a study of blood T cell repertoires in COVID-19. This clone showed up just a few times. This CDR3 has 14 residues. V lost 0 bases to trimming and J lost 7 bases, with 8 bases between them. CDR1 is SGHKS, CDR2 YYEKEE, per germline (reference sequence). Assay: immunoSEQ multiplex PCR; the TCRdb copy retains only in-frame clones and omits some. Of 80,000 or so clones listed, less than 95% were seen once; the top ten hold about 1%. The sequence was obtained from a woman aged 45 to 65 in a cohort sampled during active COVID-19. This rearrangement joins TRBV5-5 to TRBJ1-6; D perhaps matches TRBD1 (5 bases). The sequenced material came from peripheral blood. The DNA for the CDR3 is TGTGCCAGCAGCTTGGGACAGCCCAATTCACCCCTCCACTTT. Encoded protein: CASSLGQPNSPLHF.